These 18 T cell receptor beta chains were all obtained from the same sample, sequenced in a study of identical twins (dated by TCRdb to 2016 to 2018). The library was made by 5' RACE. TCRdb shows the sequencer as Illumina HiSeq 2000. The public reads were reprocessed in TCRdb via fastp at Q25 and MiXCR, keeping in-frame beta chains. Records with the same CDR3 protein are collapsed into one entry carrying the most frequent genes and DNA. The sample table contains around 280,000 distinct CDR3 sequences; only one count was recorded for approximately 8% of them. The ten largest make up approximately 2.1% of the sample. The same data also went into a second study, on yellow fever vaccine responses in identical twins.

Material: memory (CD45RO+) T cells sorted from blood. This specimen's cell subset or site label, interpreted: CD45RO+ enriched T cells. These receptors originate from a woman aged 18-29 years in good health.

This clonotype appeared a few times. The chain is built from TRBV7-9 and TRBJ2-1, with TRBD1 as a possible D gene (6 bases). With 3 bases removed from V and 5 bases from J, the gap between germline ends came to 14 bases. This CDR3 spans 15 amino acids. The germline V gene encodes CDR1 SEHNR and CDR2 FQNEAQ (reference sequence). The CDR3 sequence is CASSFRDKEDNEQFF. The CDR3, as DNA: TGTGCCAGCAGCTTTAGGGACAAGGAGGACAATGAGCAGTTCTTC.

This clonotype has a handful of counts. The chain employs TRBV5-6 and TRBJ2-7; D is possibly TRBD1 (5 bases). CDR1 is SGHDT and CDR2 is YYEEEE in the germline V gene. V was pared by 3 bases and J by 0 bases, with 10 bases between. CDR3 length equals 14 residues. CDR3 sequence (DNA): TGTGCCAGCAGCTCGCAGGGCAACTCCTACGAGCAGTACTTC. Protein: CASSSQGNSYEQYF.

This clonotype has only a few counts. The chain carries TRBV20-1 and TRBJ2-7; 7 bases are a match to TRBD2. J gave up 3 bases and V 0 bases, and 8 bases lay outside the gene matches. Per the germline V gene, CDR1 is DFQATT and CDR2 is SNEGSKA (reference sequence). The CDR3 sequence is 15 residues long. The CDR3 nucleotides read TGCAGTGCTAGAGACTCTATGGCGGGAGTCTACGAGCAGTACTTC. Its translation is CSARDSMAGVYEQYF.

The chain has TRBV6-5 and TRBJ2-5; D tentatively fits TRBD1 or TRBD2 (5 bases each). The length of the CDR3 is 17 residues. Trimming removed 4 bases at V and 4 bases at J, with 22 bases between. Per germline, CDR1 MNHEY and CDR2 SVGAGI. CDR3 amino acids: CASSLHTTVGEVETQYF. The CDR3 DNA reads TGTGCCAGCAGTTTACACACCACAGTGGGGGAAGTAGAGACCCAGTACTTC.

The rearrangement uses TRBV28 and TRBJ2-5; the D is unclear. Trimming removed 6 bases at V and 5 bases at J, with 7 bases between. CDR1 is MDHEN and CDR2 is SYDVKM in the germline V gene. The CDR3 runs to 11 residues. The CDR3 sequence is CASRLDETQYF. As DNA, the CDR3 is TGTGCCAGCAGACTGGATGAGACCCAGTACTTC.

The chain links TRBV12-3 or TRBV12-4 to TRBJ1-5, with 7 bases matching TRBD1. The CDR3 totals 13 residues. The ends lost 5 bases at V and 10 bases at J; junction bases unmatched: 8. DNA for the CDR3: TGTGCCAGCAGTCGACAGGGCGGTCGCCCCCAGCATTTT. It specifies CASSRQGGRPQHF.

The J gene is TRBJ2-2, the V gene TRBV6-4, with a tentative D call TRBD1 (5 bases). The CDR3 extends over 13 amino acids. Germline values: CDR1 MRHNA, CDR2 SNTAGT. Trimming removed 6 bases at V and 4 bases at J, with 9 bases between. CDR3 nucleotide sequence: TGTGCCAGCAGCGACAGACCCACCGGGGAGCTGTTTTTT. The encoded protein is CASSDRPTGELFF.

The CDR3 DNA reads as TGCAGCGCTGGGACAGGGCCGACCTATGGCTACACCTTC. It encodes CSAGTGPTYGYTF. This chain joins TRBV29-1 and TRBJ1-2; 9 bases are a match to TRBD1. V was pared by 7 bases and J by 4 bases, with 7 bases of the junction left unmatched. Germline loops: CDR1 SQVTM, CDR2 ANQGSEA. There are 13 residues in the CDR3.

This clonotype was seen only a few times. The chain couples TRBV19 to TRBJ2-2; D gene ambiguous. The CDR3 spans 12 residues. Germline values: CDR1 LNHDA, CDR2 SQIVND (reference sequence). Trimming took off 4 bases at V and 3 bases at J, with 3 bases between the two ends. The CDR3 DNA sequence: TGTGCCAGTAGTAGACACACCGGGGAGCTGTTTTTT. This translates into CASSRHTGELFF.

This clonotype has ten or more counts. The chain carries TRBV10-3 and TRBJ2-3; D is ambiguous. This CDR3 contains 11 residues. CDR1 ENHRY and CDR2 SYGVKD come from the germline V gene. V shed 4 bases and J shed 4 bases, with 3 bases lying between them. The DNA of the CDR3 is TGTGCCATCAGTGGTTCAGATACGCAGTATTTT. Amino acids: CAISGSDTQYF.

This clonotype occurred a few times. CDR3 DNA: TGTGCCAGCAGCCTCGAGGGGACTGGAAACACCATATATTTT. Encoded protein: CASSLEGTGNTIYF. The V gene is TRBV14, the J gene TRBJ1-3; tentatively, D is TRBD1 (5 bases). Germline V CDR1 and CDR2: SGHDN, FVKESK. Trimming took off 4 bases at V and 2 bases at J, with 9 bases between the two ends. The CDR3 length is 14 residues.

This clonotype was seen a few times. The chain joins TRBV28 to TRBJ2-4; no firm D call. Trimming took 6 bases from V and 1 from J, leaving 13 bases between them. This CDR3 spans 15 amino acids. Germline-derived CDR1 and CDR2 are MDHEN and SYDVKM. This CDR3 reads CASSLPALAKNIQYF. CDR3 coding DNA: TGTGCCAGCAGCCTGCCGGCTCTGGCCAAAAACATTCAGTACTTC.

This clonotype was counted only a few times. The chain carries TRBV7-2 and TRBJ2-1, with D uncertain. Trimming cost V 0 bases and J 1 base, with 16 bases left between them. The CDR3 is 18 amino acids. CDR1 is SGHTA and CDR2 is FQGNSA in the germline V gene. CDR3 loop: CASSLAGSGRKSYNEQFF. The CDR3 DNA reads as TGTGCCAGCAGCTTAGCGGGCTCTGGGCGGAAGTCCTACAATGAGCAGTTCTTC.

V gene TRBV20-1 combines with J gene TRBJ2-3; no clear D gene. Trimming shortened V by 4 bases and J by 0 bases, and 5 bases separated the two germline ends. The CDR3 spans 12 residues. Per the germline V gene, CDR1 is DFQATT and CDR2 is SNEGSKA (reference sequence). In DNA form, the CDR3 reads TGCAGTGCTATGTACAGCACAGATACGCAGTATTTT. Translation: CSAMYSTDTQYF.

This clonotype appeared many times. The rearrangement joins TRBV7-9 to TRBJ1-1; no clear D gene. CDR3 length: 13 residues. Per germline, CDR1 SEHNR and CDR2 FQNEAQ (reference sequence). Trimming cost V 1 base and J 1 base, with 4 bases left between them. The DNA for the CDR3 is TGTGCCAGCAGCTTAGGGACGAACACTGAAGCTTTCTTT. It is translated as CASSLGTNTEAFF.

There are a few counts of this clonotype. The chain couples TRBV20-1 to TRBJ1-3; D not certain. In germline, CDR1 is DFQATT, CDR2 SNEGSKA (reference sequence). V gave up 3 bases and J gave up 4 bases, with 25 bases separating them. This CDR3 region has 18 residues. The DNA for the CDR3 is TGCAGTGCTAGGGTCGCGTTTCGGGAGGGAAGTTCCGGAAACACCATATATTTT. This sequence encodes CSARVAFREGSSGNTIYF.

The V gene is TRBV23-1, the J gene TRBJ2-2; no firm D call. TRBV23-1 is recorded as an ORF, its role being uncertain. This CDR3 contains 13 residues. V gave up 7 bases and J gave up 4 bases, with 10 bases separating them. The CDR3 DNA follows: TGCGCCAGCATCAAGGACGGCACCGGGGAGCTGTTTTTT. Amino acids: CASIKDGTGELFF.

This clonotype was observed many times. The rearrangement links TRBV28 to TRBJ2-3; 10 positions match TRBD2. Per germline, CDR1 MDHEN and CDR2 SYDVKM. V shed 3 bases, J shed 5 bases, and the junction held 2 bases outside the gene matches. This CDR3 comprises 14 residues. This chain's CDR3 is CASSFGLAVDTQYF. The DNA for the CDR3 is TGTGCCAGCAGTTTCGGACTAGCGGTAGATACGCAGTATTTT.